This T cell receptor (beta chain) is drawn from a study of control samples from healthy donors and cancer patients. Assay used: immunoSEQ multiplex PCR; TCRdb lists only in-frame clones, some missing. This table holds around 51,000 clones, around nine tenths found once. The CDR3 extends over 14 amino acids. CDR1 SGHAT and CDR2 FQNNGV come from the germline V gene. The V gene lost 5 bases and the J gene lost 2 bases, with 13 bases spanning the gap. This clone was observed once. The sequence was obtained from a man aged 50 to 60 with head and neck cancer. Source material: PBMCs. The chain recombines TRBV11-2 with TRBJ2-7, with D possibly called TRBD1 or TRBD2 (5 bases each). The CDR3 region has the DNA TGTGCCAGCAGCCCCCGGGGCAGCCCCTACGAGCAGTACTTC. It yields the protein CASSPRGSPYEQYF.